The clone carrying this T cell receptor beta chain was found a few times. Its antigen is currently unknown. The sample is drawn from a study of cytomegalovirus exposure and HLA in healthy donors. Findings and limits, study-wide: Cytomegalovirus status was reportedly diagnosed by the classifier with high specificity and sensitivity. Subsequent analysis found a tendency for first-cohort TCR clusters to co-occur within the 90 to 150 validation repertoires. The study designated 150 to 200 TCR beta chains cytomegalovirus-associated.

Here immunoSEQ multiplex PCR was the method, and the copy in TCRdb shows in-frame clones only, minus some. Of 150,000 to 200,000 clones in the sample, around 88% are singletons; the top ten hold about 1.6%. The donors were members of the validation cohort, which comprised around 110 subjects and was separate from the first cohort of some 680 subjects. The sample consisted of PBMCs. The TCR originated in a woman aged 18-29 years in good health and CMV-seronegative.

The CDR3 sequence: CASGRNNEQYF. As DNA, the CDR3 is TGTGCTAGTGGACGTAACAACGAGCAGTACTTC. The V call is TRBV12-5, the J call TRBJ2-7; no definite D call. Germline-derived CDR1 and CDR2 are LGHNT and FRNRAP. The CDR3 covers 11 residues. The ends were cut back, 6 bases at V and 5 bases at J, with 8 bases in the middle.